This T cell receptor beta chain was sequenced during a study of shared clonotypes between healthy human individuals. The ends were cut back, 4 bases at V and 0 bases at J, with 8 bases in the middle. The germline V gene has CDR1 SGDLS and CDR2 YYNGEE. The CDR3 runs 14 residues. The repertoire was sequenced with immunoSEQ multiplex PCR; TCRdb's copy has only in-frame clones and lacks some. In the table there are about 380,000 clones, approximately 97% of which are singletons. The chain joins TRBV9 to TRBJ2-1; D possibly corresponds to TRBD2 (5 bases). The sample was memory CD8+ T cells sorted from blood. Subset: CD45RO+ cells pooled with CCR7-negative TemRA cells. The sequence derives from a man aged 25 to 40 in good health. The CDR3 here is CASSPDFSYNEQFF. CDR3 coding DNA: TGTGCCAGCAGCCCGGACTTCTCCTACAATGAGCAGTTCTTC. The whole variable domain, remainder taken from reference TRBV9 and TRBJ2-1, is DSGVTQTPKHLITATGQRVTLRCSPRSGDLSVYWYQQSLDQGLQFLIQYYNGEERAKGNILERFSAQQFPDLHSELNLSSLELGDSALYFCASSPDFSYNEQFFGPGTRLTVL.